This TCR beta chain emerged from a study of tumor-infiltrating lymphocytes in oesophageal squamous cell carcinoma. TCRdb recomputed calls from the PCR reads with MiXCR, one row per CDR3 protein. The sample contains over 8,500 distinct CDR3 sequences, about 50% of which appear only once. The CDR3 consists of 16 residues. Germline CDR1 is SGHTA and CDR2 is FQGNSA. Sequenced input: esophageal tumor tissue. This sequence originates from a female donor with esophageal squamous cell carcinoma. J is TRBJ2-1 and V is TRBV7-2, with TRBD2 matching 13 bases. The J call may be faulty, since TRBJ2-3 better matches the DNA end. CDR3 region: CASSPWTSGSSDTQYF. CDR3 nucleotides: TGTGCCAGCAGCCCCTGGACTAGCGGGAGTTCAGATACGCAGTATTTT.